Listed below are T cell receptor beta chains from one sample, sequenced in a study of blood T cells in healthy people across ages. TCRdb processed the 5' RACE reads anew with MiXCR; each CDR3 protein has one entry. The data show about 720,000 distinct CDR3 sequences, 20% to 25% seen once. These same records also appear under a second study, on T cells of mothers and their children.

The material sequenced was blood. All receptors come from a boy younger than 18 in good health. The CDR3 runs from the conserved cysteine through the conserved F or W. A D gene is named only where the DNA matches it firmly. The listing skips clone size in some rows; elsewhere it reads once, few, many or a size class.

>TRBV7-2|TRBJ2-5|TRBD2|few
TGTGCCAGCAGCTCTTTTTCCGGGACTAGCAGGGAAGAGACCCAGTACTTC
CASSSFSGTSREETQYF
>TRBV28|TRBJ2-5|-|-
TGTGCCAGCAGTTTGCCGGGGAGGCAGGAGGAGACCCAGTACTTC
CASSLPGRQEETQYF
>TRBV3-1|TRBJ2-7|-|-
TGTGCCAGCAGCCAACTCGACCGCGAGCAGTACTTC
CASSQLDREQYF
>TRBV7-2|TRBJ2-6|-|-
TGTGCCAGCAGACAGTGGGGAATGTCTGGGGCCAACGTCCTGACTTTC
CASRQWGMSGANVLTF
>TRBV27|TRBJ2-7|TRBD1|many
TGTGCCAGCAGTTTGGGCAGGGGGTACGAGCAGTACTTC
CASSLGRGYEQYF
>TRBV3-1|TRBJ2-2|TRBD1|few
TGTGCCAGCAGCTTACGGACAGGGTGGACCGGGGAGCTGTCTTTT
CASSLRTGWTGELSF
>TRBV28|TRBJ1-1|-|-
TGTGCCAGCTCCTCTGGGGCAGCACCATATGAAGCTTTCTTT
CASSSGAAPYEAFF
>TRBV20-1|TRBJ2-5|TRBD2|-
TGCAGTGGTCGGCTAGCGGGGCAAGAGACCCAGTACTTC
CSGRLAGQETQYF
>TRBV7-9|TRBJ1-2|-|few
TGTGCCAGCAGCACCGCAGGCGATGGTAGAAGTGGCTACACCTTC
CASSTAGDGRSGYTF
>TRBV6-6|TRBJ1-2|TRBD1|-
TGTGCCAGCACCCAACAGGGGATAAACTATGGCTACACCTTC
CASTQQGINYGYTF
>TRBV28|TRBJ2-7|-|-
TGTGCCAGCAGTCATGACCGGCGCGAGCAGTACTTC
CASSHDRREQYF
>TRBV12-3/TRBV12-4|TRBJ1-6|-|-
TGTGCCAGCAGTTACAACAATAATTCACCCCTCCACTTT
CASSYNNNSPLHF
>TRBV7-2|TRBJ1-3|-|-
TGTGCCAGCAGCTTAGTTTCAGCTGGAAACACCATGTATTTT
CASSLVSAGNTMYF
>TRBV2|TRBJ2-3|-|-
TGTGCCAGCGAAAGGGAGGGGGCGGTCGCAGATACGCAGTATTTT
CASEREGAVADTQYF
>TRBV7-2|TRBJ1-5|-|-
TGTGCCAGCAGCTCCCGCGGAGACCGGGACAATCAGCCCCAGCATTTT
CASSSRGDRDNQPQHF
>TRBV10-3|TRBJ2-7|TRBD2|few
TGTGCAAGCGGGAATGGGTACGAGCAGTACTTC
CASGNGYEQYF
>TRBV13|TRBJ2-5|-|few
TGTGCCAGCAGCTTAGGGGGAGACGCACAAGAGACCCAGTACTTC
CASSLGGDAQETQYF
>TRBV5-1|TRBJ1-5|-|few
TGCGCCAGCAGCTTGGAACCTGGAGGCAATCAGCCCCAGCATTTT
CASSLEPGGNQPQHF
>TRBV28|TRBJ2-4|-|-
TGTGCCAGCAGTTTCGGGGGAGCGTCAGGAAACATTCAGTACTTC
CASSFGGASGNIQYF
>TRBV6-6|TRBJ1-1|-|-
TGTGCCAGCAGTTCCCAGCCGAACACTGAAGCTTTCTTT
CASSSQPNTEAFF
>TRBV9|TRBJ2-7|TRBD2|-
TGTGCCAGCAGCTCCTGGACTAGCGGTGCATTCACAGAGCAGTACTTC
CASSSWTSGAFTEQYF
>TRBV6-5|TRBJ1-1|-|many
TGTGCCAGCAGCTCCCACCGGGGAGGGACTGAAGCTTTCTTT
CASSSHRGGTEAFF